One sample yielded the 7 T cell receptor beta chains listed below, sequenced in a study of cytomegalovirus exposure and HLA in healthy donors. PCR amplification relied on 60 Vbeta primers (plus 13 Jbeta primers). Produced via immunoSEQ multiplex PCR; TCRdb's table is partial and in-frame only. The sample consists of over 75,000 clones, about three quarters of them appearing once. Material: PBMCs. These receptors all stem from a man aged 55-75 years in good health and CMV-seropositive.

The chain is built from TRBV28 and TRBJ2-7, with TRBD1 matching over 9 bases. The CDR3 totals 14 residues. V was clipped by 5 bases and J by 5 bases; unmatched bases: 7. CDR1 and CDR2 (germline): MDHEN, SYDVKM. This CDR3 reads CASSPQGALDEQYF. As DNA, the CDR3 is TGTGCCAGCAGTCCACAGGGGGCGCTTGACGAGCAGTACTTC.

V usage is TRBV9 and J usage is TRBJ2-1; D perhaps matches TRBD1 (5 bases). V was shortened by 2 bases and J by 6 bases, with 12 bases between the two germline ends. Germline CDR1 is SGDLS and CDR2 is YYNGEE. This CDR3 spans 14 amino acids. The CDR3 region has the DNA TGTGCCAGCAGCGTCAGGGTATTGGGCAATGAGCAGTTCTTC. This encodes CASSVRVLGNEQFF.

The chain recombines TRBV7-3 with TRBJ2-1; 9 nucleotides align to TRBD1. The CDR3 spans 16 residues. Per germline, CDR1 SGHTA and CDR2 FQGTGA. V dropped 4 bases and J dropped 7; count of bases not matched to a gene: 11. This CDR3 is CASSYKGGTGFNEQFF. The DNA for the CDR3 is TGTGCCAGCAGCTATAAGGGGGGGACAGGGTTTAATGAGCAGTTCTTC.

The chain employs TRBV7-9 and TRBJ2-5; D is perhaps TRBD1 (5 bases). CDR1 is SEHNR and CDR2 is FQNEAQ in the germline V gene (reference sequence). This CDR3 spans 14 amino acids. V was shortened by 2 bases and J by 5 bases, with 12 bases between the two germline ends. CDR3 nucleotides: TGTGCCAGCAGCTTACCCAGGGCGATTGAGACCCAGTACTTC. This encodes CASSLPRAIETQYF.

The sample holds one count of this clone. CDR3 amino acids: CSVEPTGFGTQYF. CDR3 bases: TGCAGCGTTGAACCGACAGGGTTCGGGACCCAGTACTTC. The V and J genes are TRBV29-1 and TRBJ2-5; 7 bases match TRBD1. J lost 7 bases, V lost 2 bases, and 7 bases had no gene match. This CDR3 region has 13 residues. CDR1 and CDR2 (germline): SQVTM, ANQGSEA. The whole variable domain, filled in from reference TRBV29-1 and TRBJ2-5, reads SAVISQKPSRDICQRGTSLTIQCQVDSQVTMMFWYRQQPGQSLTLIATANQGSEATYESGFVIDKFPISRPNLTFSTLTVSNMSPEDSSIYLCSVEPTGFGTQYFGPGTRLLVL.

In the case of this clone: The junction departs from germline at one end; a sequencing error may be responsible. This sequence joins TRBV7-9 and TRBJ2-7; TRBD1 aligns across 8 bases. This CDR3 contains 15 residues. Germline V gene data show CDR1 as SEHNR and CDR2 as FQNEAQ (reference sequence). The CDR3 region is CSSSFVRQGMNEQYF. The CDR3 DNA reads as TGTTCCAGCAGCTTTGTTCGACAGGGGATGAACGAGCAGTACTTC.

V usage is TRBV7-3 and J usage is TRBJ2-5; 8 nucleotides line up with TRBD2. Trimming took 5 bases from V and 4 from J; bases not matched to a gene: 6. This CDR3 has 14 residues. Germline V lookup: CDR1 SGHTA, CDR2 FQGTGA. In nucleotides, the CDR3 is TGTGCCAGCAGCCGAACGGGGGGGGGAGAGACCCAGTACTTC. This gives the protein CASSRTGGGETQYF.